This T cell receptor (beta chain) stems from a study of shared clonotypes between healthy human individuals. The V and J ends lost 2 bases and 9 bases respectively, with 7 bases between them. The CDR3 covers 11 residues. Germline loops: CDR1 SEHNR, CDR2 FQNEAQ (reference sequence). Points on this clone: The antigen is undetermined.

Study-wide points: Clonotypes shared by all four donors outscored non-shared clonotypes in generation probability.

Clones were read by immunoSEQ multiplex PCR, and TCRdb kept only the in-frame ones, dropping some. This table has 1.5 million to 1.9 million clones, approximately 98% appearing once. The TCR originated in a young man in good health. Sequenced: naive CD4+ T cells sorted from blood. Subset defined: CD45RA+ positively selected. V usage is TRBV7-9 and J usage is TRBJ2-5, with D uncertain. The CDR3 is CASSLKAAQYF. In DNA, the CDR3 is TGTGCCAGCAGCTTAAAGGCGGCCCAGTACTTC.